This T cell receptor beta chain is drawn from a study of T cell repertoires in cytomegalovirus infection. On the study more broadly: Recently identified HLA-C-restricted CMV epitopes were used, and well-studied HLA-B-restricted CMV epitopes were used as well. Based on public TCR beta signatures, there were indications of CMV infection and of a matching HLA type. Study-wide findings and caveats: Frequencies of public TCR beta families were cumulated, and this identified carriers of CMV plus the relevant HLA.

The CDR3 sequence is 14 residues long. J gave up 7 bases and V 1 base, and 5 bases lay outside the gene matches. Germline assignment: CDR1 SGHTA and CDR2 FQGNSA. Each CDR3 protein gets one entry after TCRdb re-called the reads with MiXCR. Found here are around 81,000 distinct CDR3 sequences, approximately 42% of them singletons; the top ten hold approximately 95%. This clonotype was seen repeatedly, ten times or more. Its antigen is unidentified. The sequencing used CD8+ T cells from cultured PBMCs, collected from culture after CMV antigen stimulation. The V gene is TRBV7-2, the J gene TRBJ2-5, with TRBD1 matching over 8 bases. This TCR was sampled from a human donor in good health (CMV status not recorded). Some clones in this sample may be carry-over from other donors' samples. The CDR3 is CASSLGTGFGTQYF. CDR3 in DNA: TGTGCCAGCAGCTTAGGGACAGGGTTTGGGACCCAGTACTTC.